This TCR beta chain was profiled in a study of chemoradiotherapy in HPV16-positive cancers. Study in general: Candidate HPV-specific clones and shared TCR motifs came from a couple of HPV16-positive patients.

With 3 bases removed from V and 6 bases from J, the gap between germline ends came to 8 bases. Germline CDR1 reads SEHNR; CDR2 reads FQNEAQ (reference sequence). The CDR3 contains 13 residues. The table came from immunoSEQ multiplex PCR; TCRdb's copy has only in-frame clones and leaves some out. The data hold 25,000 to 40,000 clones, with about 91% observed a single time. The chain employs TRBV7-9 and TRBJ1-4; no definite D call. The sequencing used blood, collected from a patient who underwent chemoradiotherapy. The origin of this receptor is a human donor with HPV-associated anogenital cancer. This CDR3 reads CASSLTHYEKLFF. In nucleotides, the CDR3 is TGTGCCAGCAGCTTGACGCATTATGAAAAACTGTTTTTT.